Listed below are T cell receptor beta chains from one sample, sequenced in a study of T-cell memory formation after mild COVID-19. MiXCR, run by TCRdb on the 5' RACE reads, gives a single entry per CDR3 protein. The sample lists approximately 410,000 distinct CDR3 sequences, around 22% seen once, with about 12% in the top ten. The specimen was PBMCs or a T cell subset sorted from them (not recorded which). These receptors all stem from an adult woman who had mild COVID-19 (a few samples of this study predate the infection). Cell type and time point are not known. Both conserved end residues are part of each CDR3. The D gene is left open where the match is weak. Clone sizes are given selectively: once, few, many, or a class where the clone is expanded.

j_gene,v_gene,abundance,d_gene,CDR3nt,CDR3aa
TRBJ2-3,TRBV7-2,many,TRBD1,TGTGCCAGCAGCAGCAGGACAGGGACAGATACGCAGTATTTT,CASSSRTGTDTQYF
TRBJ2-1,TRBV2,once,.,TGTGCCAGCAGTGAAGTCTTGGGGGAGCCCAATGAGCAGTTCTTC,CASSEVLGEPNEQFF
TRBJ2-3,TRBV24-1,few,.,TGTGCCACCAGTGATTTGCCGAGCTCCTCTAGCACAGATACGCAGTATTTT,CATSDLPSSSSTDTQYF
TRBJ1-3,TRBV5-6,.,.,TGTGCCAGCAGCCTTCAGGGGTTTGGAAACACCATATATTTT,CASSLQGFGNTIYF
TRBJ2-5,TRBV7-2,.,TRBD2,TGTGCCAGCAGCTTAGAATGGGTAGCGGGGGGGCTCGGTGAGACCCAGTACTTC,CASSLEWVAGGLGETQYF
TRBJ2-7,TRBV9,few,.,TGTGCCAGCAGCGTAGATGAGGGCCGCTACGAGCAGTACTTC,CASSVDEGRYEQYF
TRBJ2-1,TRBV18,.,TRBD2,TGTGCCAGCGCGGGAGTAAACAATGAGCAGTTCTTC,CASAGVNNEQFF
TRBJ2-7,TRBV7-2,few,.,TGTGCCAGCAGCTTAGTTAGCGGTCCCTACGAGCAGTACTTC,CASSLVSGPYEQYF
TRBJ2-1,TRBV29-1,.,TRBD2,TGCAGCGCCAATCCCCCCTACTACGAACTAGCGGAGAGATACTTCAATGAGCAGTTCTTC,CSANPPYYELAERYFNEQFF
TRBJ1-1,TRBV30,many,.,TGTGCCTGGAGTAAGGGGGGATTAGTGGAGAACACTGAAGCTTTCTTT,CAWSKGGLVENTEAFF
TRBJ1-5,TRBV6-6,.,.,TGTGCCAGCAGGGGCGGGACGGGAAGCAATCAGCCCCAGCATTTT,CASRGGTGSNQPQHF
TRBJ2-1,TRBV5-5,few,.,TGTGCCAGCACCTTGGAAGGACAATTTCACAATGAGCAGTTCTTC,CASTLEGQFHNEQFF
TRBJ2-7,TRBV2,.,.,TGTGCCAGCAGTGATGGTCCCTACGAGCAGTACTTC,CASSDGPYEQYF
TRBJ2-2,TRBV5-1,.,TRBD1,TGCGCCAGCAGCTTCGGATACTCCGGGACAGGGAGATCCGGGGAGCTGTTTTTT,CASSFGYSGTGRSGELFF
TRBJ2-7,TRBV24-1,.,.,TGTGCCACCAGTGCCGACAGTCCCGAGCAGTACTTC,CATSADSPEQYF
TRBJ1-6,TRBV9,few,.,TGTGCCAGCAGCGTAGTGGCAGAGAATTCACCCCTCCACTTT,CASSVVAENSPLHF
TRBJ2-3,TRBV7-2,many,.,TGTGCCAGCAGCTTAGCGAGTATGGATACGCAGTATTTT,CASSLASMDTQYF
TRBJ2-3,TRBV7-6,.,TRBD2,TGTGCCAGCAGCCAACCCCGACTCAAGCGGGAGACAGATACGCAGTATTTT,CASSQPRLKRETDTQYF
TRBJ2-5,TRBV7-9,few,.,TGTGCCAGCAGCTTAGGGGTTAGGCAGACAACGCAAGAGACCCAGTACTTC,CASSLGVRQTTQETQYF
TRBJ2-2,TRBV20-1,.,.,TGCAGTGCTAGAGGGAGGGGGGGCACCGGGGAGCTGTTTTTT,CSARGRGGTGELFF
TRBJ1-1,TRBV29-1,.,.,TGCAGCGTTATCTCAGGGAACACTGAAGCTTTCTTT,CSVISGNTEAFF
TRBJ1-1,TRBV28,.,TRBD1,TGTGCCAGCAGTTTGGACAGGGGTCCTTTCTTT,CASSLDRGPFF
TRBJ2-7,TRBV4-1,.,.,TGCGCCAGCAGCCAAGAGCCTAGCAGCTCCTACGAGCAGTACTTC,CASSQEPSSSYEQYF
TRBJ2-1,TRBV12-3/TRBV12-4,.,.,TGTGCCAGCAGTCAAATACCGGGAGCGCAGTTCTTC,CASSQIPGAQFF
TRBJ2-1,TRBV24-1,few,TRBD2,TGTGCCACCAGTGACCCAACGGGGGGGAGCCTGTACAATGAGCAGTTCTTC,CATSDPTGGSLYNEQFF
TRBJ2-1,TRBV5-1,.,TRBD1,TGCGCCAGCAGCCCGGACAGGGGGCGTCGGTTCTTC,CASSPDRGRRFF
TRBJ1-2,TRBV29-1,few,TRBD1,TGCAGCGTTGACAGGACAGGCCCTCACTATGGCTACACCTTC,CSVDRTGPHYGYTF
TRBJ1-1,TRBV29-1,few,.,TGCAGCGTTAAGCCCCCGCAGGGCAAGGGCACTGAAGCTTTCTTT,CSVKPPQGKGTEAFF